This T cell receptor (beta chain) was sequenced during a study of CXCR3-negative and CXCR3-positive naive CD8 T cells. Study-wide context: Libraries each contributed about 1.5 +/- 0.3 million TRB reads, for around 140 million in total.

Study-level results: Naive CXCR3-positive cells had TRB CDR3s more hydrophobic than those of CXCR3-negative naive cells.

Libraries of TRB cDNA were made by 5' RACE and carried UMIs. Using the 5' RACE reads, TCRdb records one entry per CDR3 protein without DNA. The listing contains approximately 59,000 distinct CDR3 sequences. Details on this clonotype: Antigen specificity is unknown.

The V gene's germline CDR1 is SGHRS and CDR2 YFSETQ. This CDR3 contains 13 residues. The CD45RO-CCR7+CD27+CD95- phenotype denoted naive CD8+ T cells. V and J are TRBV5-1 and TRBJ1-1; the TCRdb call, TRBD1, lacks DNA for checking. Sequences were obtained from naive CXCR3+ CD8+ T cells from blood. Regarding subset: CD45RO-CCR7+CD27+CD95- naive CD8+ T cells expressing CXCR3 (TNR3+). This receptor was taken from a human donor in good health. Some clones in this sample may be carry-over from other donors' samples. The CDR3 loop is CASSLPGNTEAFF. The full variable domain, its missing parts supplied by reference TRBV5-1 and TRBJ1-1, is KAGVTQTPRYLIKTRGQQVTLSCSPISGHRSVSWYQQTPGQGLQFLFEYFSETQRNKGNFPGRFSGRQFSNSRSEMNVSTLELGDSALYLCASSLPGNTEAFFGQGTRLTVV.